The 29 T cell receptor beta chains below were found in one sample sequenced in a study of a mutant IDH1 vaccine in newly diagnosed glioma. No antigen has been identified for these receptors. Time point defined: week 35, safety follow-up. Vaccine doses each comprised 300 ug of mutant IDH1 20-mer peptide, with topical imiquimod. Only in-frame clones appear in the TCRdb table, and some are missing; sequencing was by immunoSEQ multiplex PCR. The repertoire holds 50,000 to 70,000 clones, with under 85% as singletons. Sequences were derived from PBMCs, sampled from a glioma patient whose treatment included an IDH1 peptide vaccine. The receptors were gathered from a man in his forties or fifties with glioma.

The chain carries TRBV5-4 and TRBJ1-1; D not resolved. The CDR3 loop spans 14 amino acids. Per germline, CDR1 SGHNT and CDR2 YYREEE (reference sequence). V dropped 5 bases and J dropped 6 bases, with 17 bases sitting between them. CDR3 loop: CASRGDYKSAEAFF. The DNA for the CDR3 is TGTGCCAGCAGGGGTGACTACAAGAGCGCTGAAGCTTTCTTT.

This rearrangement joins TRBV2 to TRBJ2-2; TRBD2 aligns across 15 bases. CDR1 is SNHLY and CDR2 is FYNNEI in the germline V gene. The junction had 4 bases not matched to a gene; V was cut back by 4 bases and J by 4 bases. There are 17 residues in the CDR3. The CDR3 loop reads CASSAGLAGGGTGELFF. The CDR3 nucleotides read TGTGCCAGCAGTGCGGGACTAGCGGGGGGTGGCACCGGGGAGCTGTTTTTT.

V gene TRBV29-1 combines with J gene TRBJ1-2; 7 bases are a match to TRBD1. Germline V CDR1 and CDR2: SQVTM, ANQGSEA. Unmatched junction bases numbered 8, after V lost 2 bases and J lost 8 bases. The CDR3 runs to 13 residues. The CDR3 DNA is TGCAGCGTTGAATTAGAACAGGGGTGGGGCTACACCTTC. This translates into CSVELEQGWGYTF.

This chain links TRBV5-1 with TRBJ1-1; maybe TRBD1 (6 bases). Trimming removed 3 bases at V and 0 bases at J, with 9 bases between. CDR1 and CDR2 from the germline V gene are SGHRS and YFSETQ. The CDR3 runs to 14 residues. CDR3 region: CASSSGTLNTEAFF. In nucleotides, the CDR3 is TGCGCCAGCAGCTCAGGGACATTGAACACTGAAGCTTTCTTT.

This chain connects TRBV9 to TRBJ1-5; no reliable D call. CDR3 length: 15 amino acids. The V and J ends lost 2 bases and 3 bases respectively, with 12 bases between them. Germline CDR1 SGDLS, CDR2 YYNGEE. CDR3 region: CASSVQDGVNQPQHF. CDR3 DNA sequence: TGTGCCAGCAGCGTCCAAGACGGAGTCAATCAGCCCCAGCATTTT.

This sequence joins TRBV27 and TRBJ2-2, with D unclear. Germline V gene data show CDR1 as MNHEY and CDR2 as SMNVEV (reference sequence). The CDR3 totals 13 residues. V lost 5 bases, J lost 5 bases, and 9 bases lay in between. CDR3 DNA: TGTGCCAGCAGTCTTGGTGGTACCGGGGAGCTGTTTTTT. Translation: CASSLGGTGELFF.

This chain uses TRBV7-9 with TRBJ1-2, with D possibly matching TRBD1 (5 bases). CDR3 size: 14 residues. V was trimmed by 4 bases and J by 2 bases, leaving 11 bases between them. Germline-derived CDR1 and CDR2 are SEHNR and FQNEAQ (reference sequence). CDR3: CASSSRGINYGYTF. The DNA of the CDR3 is TGTGCCAGCAGCTCCCGGGGCATCAACTATGGCTACACCTTC.

The chain combines TRBV2 with TRBJ2-7; a possible D gene is TRBD2 (7 bases). The germline V and J ends were trimmed by 8 bases and 4 bases, with 12 bases remaining between them. Germline V gives CDR1 SNHLY, CDR2 FYNNEI. This CDR3 contains 12 residues. Written as DNA, the CDR3 is TGTGCCAGCGGGGGGGCCCTGTACGAGCAGTACTTC. Protein product: CASGGALYEQYF.

The chain links TRBV6-6 to TRBJ2-6; D gene ambiguous. The V end was cut by 5 bases, the J end by 2 bases, with 7 bases between. CDR1 and CDR2 from the germline V gene are MNHNY and SVGAGI (reference sequence). The CDR3 runs to 14 residues. The CDR3 loop reads CASSRSAGANVLTF. The DNA of the CDR3 is TGTGCCAGCAGTCGTAGTGCTGGGGCCAACGTCCTGACTTTC.

This chain links TRBV4-1 with TRBJ1-2, with TRBD1 matching 12 bases. With V trimmed by 2 bases and J by 8 bases, 6 bases remained unmatched. In germline, CDR1 is MGHRA, CDR2 YSYEKL. There are 15 residues in the CDR3. The CDR3 bases are TGCGCCAGCAGCCAACCGGGACAGGGGGCGCGAGGCTACACCTTC. Amino acid sequence: CASSQPGQGARGYTF.

The V call is TRBV30, the J call TRBJ2-1; 16 bases align to TRBD2. The CDR3 covers 16 residues. The germline gives CDR1 GTSNPN, CDR2 SVGIG (reference sequence). With 5 bases clipped from V and 7 bases from J, the junction kept 8 bases outside the gene matches. CDR3 sequence (DNA): TGTGCCTGGGATTGGGGACTAGCGGGGGGGCGGAATGAGCAGTTCTTC. Translating it yields CAWDWGLAGGRNEQFF. The whole variable domain, remainder taken from reference TRBV30 and TRBJ2-1, is SQTIHQWPATLVQPVGSPLSLECTVEGTSNPNLYWYRQAAGRGLQLLFYSVGIGQISSEVPQNLSASRPQDRQFILSSKKLLLSDSGFYLCAWDWGLAGGRNEQFFGPGTRLTVL.

This clone has a handful of counts. The V gene is TRBV6-1, the J gene TRBJ2-1, with D perhaps TRBD1 (5 bases). This CDR3 is built from 14 residues. CDR1 and CDR2 (germline): MNHNS, SASEGT. V was trimmed by 2 bases and J by 5 bases, leaving 10 bases between them. The CDR3 here is CASSESGWHNEQFF. In DNA form, the CDR3 reads TGTGCCAGCAGTGAATCAGGGTGGCACAATGAGCAGTTCTTC.

CDR3 in amino acids: CASSPRTRAGEAFF. CDR3 sequence (DNA): TGCGCCAGCAGCCCCAGGACCAGGGCGGGTGAAGCTTTCTTT. The chain joins TRBV4-1 to TRBJ1-1, with a possible D match to TRBD1 (5 bases). Germline values: CDR1 MGHRA, CDR2 YSYEKL. Trimming left V 4 bases short and J 7 bases short, with 16 bases between. The CDR3 totals 14 residues.

V and J are TRBV2 and TRBJ2-7; tentatively, D is TRBD1 (6 bases). Germline CDR1 and CDR2: SNHLY and FYNNEI. The germline V and J ends were trimmed by 11 bases and 6 bases, with 20 bases remaining between them. CDR3 length: 13 residues. CDR3 sequence: CAVGRDTSGEQYF. In DNA, the CDR3 is TGTGCCGTAGGCCGGGACACCTCTGGCGAGCAGTACTTC.

For this clone: A junction boundary mismatches the germline segment, possibly from a read error. The gene calls are TRBV4-2 and TRBJ2-6; D perhaps matches TRBD1 (6 bases). Germline V CDR1 and CDR2: LGHNA, YNFKEQ. The CDR3 covers 14 residues. The CDR3 spells CASSQDIIGGHRAF. In nucleotides, the CDR3 is TGTGCCAGCAGCCAAGATATCATTGGGGGACACAGGGCATTC.

The chain couples TRBV7-9 to TRBJ1-5; D is ambiguous. The V gene lost 3 bases and the J gene lost 2 bases, with 11 bases spanning the gap. CDR1 is SEHNR, CDR2 FQNEAQ, per germline (reference sequence). This CDR3 is built from 15 residues. The CDR3 region is CASSFDGVRNQPQHF. The CDR3, as DNA: TGTGCCAGCAGCTTCGACGGGGTTCGCAATCAGCCCCAGCATTTT.

V usage is TRBV11-1 and J usage is TRBJ2-7; D remains ambiguous. From germline, CDR1 is SGHAT and CDR2 FQDESV (reference sequence). CDR3 length equals 14 residues. The V end lost 1 base, the J end lost 6 bases, and 13 bases lay between the germline ends. CDR3 sequence: CASSLDGLTSEQYF. The CDR3 nucleotides are TGTGCCAGCAGCTTAGACGGCCTCACGAGCGAGCAGTACTTC.

The chain has TRBV7-2 and TRBJ2-1, with D unresolved. The CDR3 length is 15 residues. Germline CDR1 is SGHTA and CDR2 is FQGNSA. Trimming took 3 bases from V and 5 from J, leaving 14 bases between them. CDR3 amino acids: CASSFRRGTHNEQFF. In DNA, the CDR3 is TGTGCCAGCAGCTTTCGGCGTGGCACCCACAATGAGCAGTTCTTC.

The rearrangement joins TRBV4-1 to TRBJ2-2; D remains ambiguous. From germline, CDR1 is MGHRA and CDR2 YSYEKL. Trimming left V 2 bases short and J 3 bases short, with 7 bases between. The CDR3 consists of 14 residues. CDR3 bases: TGCGCCAGCAGCCAATTCCGGGACACCGGGGAGCTGTTTTTT. Residues: CASSQFRDTGELFF.

The chain employs TRBV6-1 and TRBJ2-1; no clear D gene. V was pared by 3 bases and J by 0 bases, with 9 bases between. Looked up from germline, CDR1 is MNHNS and CDR2 is SASEGT. This CDR3 spans 15 amino acids. The CDR3 loop is CASSEGRSSYNEQFF. The CDR3 DNA reads TGTGCCAGCAGTGAGGGTCGGAGCTCCTACAATGAGCAGTTCTTC.

The rearrangement uses TRBV4-1 and TRBJ1-1; 11 positions agree with TRBD1. V trimming: 4 bases; J trimming: 4 bases; junction bases outside the gene matches: 5. The CDR3 extends over 15 amino acids. The germline gives CDR1 MGHRA, CDR2 YSYEKL. The CDR3 loop is CASSRRTGGITEAFF. DNA of the CDR3: TGCGCCAGCAGCCGCAGGACAGGGGGCATCACTGAAGCTTTCTTT.

The V call is TRBV5-4, the J call TRBJ2-2; D not resolved. Germline V gene sequence: CDR1 SGHNT, CDR2 YYREEE (reference sequence). V dropped 4 bases and J dropped 1 base, with 11 bases sitting between them. This CDR3 region has 15 residues. CDR3 in amino acids: CASSTGRVNTGELFF. In nucleotides, the CDR3 is TGTGCCAGCAGCACCGGACGGGTGAACACCGGGGAGCTGTTTTTT.

This clone was seen a handful of times. The rearrangement uses TRBV29-1 and TRBJ2-7; TRBD1 is a possible D gene (6 bases). Trimming left V 4 bases short and J 3 bases short, with 16 bases between. CDR3 length: 14 residues. Germline V gene lookup returns CDR1 SQVTM and CDR2 ANQGSEA. The CDR3 region has the DNA TGCAGCGTTGTTTTACAGGGTTTTATCTACGAGCAGTACTTC. This codes for CSVVLQGFIYEQYF.

The rearrangement joins TRBV13 to TRBJ1-1, with TRBD1 matching over 11 bases. Germline loops: CDR1 PRHDT, CDR2 FYEKMQ (reference sequence). V dropped 5 bases and J dropped 1; count of bases not matched to a gene: 3. This CDR3 has 15 amino acids. The CDR3 loop reads CASSLDRGQNTEAFF. CDR3 coding DNA: TGTGCCAGCAGCCTGGACAGGGGGCAGAACACTGAAGCTTTCTTT.

The V gene is TRBV20-1, the J gene TRBJ1-1; the D gene is possibly TRBD1 (5 bases). The CDR3 consists of 11 residues. Germline CDR1 reads DFQATT; CDR2 reads SNEGSKA (reference sequence). V was clipped by 4 bases and J by 4 bases, with 7 bases between them. CDR3 nucleotide sequence: TGCAGTGCTACCCAGGGCACTGAAGCTTTCTTT. Translated, it gives CSATQGTEAFF.

The rearrangement uses TRBV10-3 and TRBJ1-1; D ambiguous. Germline V gene lookup returns CDR1 ENHRY and CDR2 SYGVKD. CDR3 length: 15 residues. Trimming left V 8 bases short and J 4 bases short, with 20 bases between. The CDR3 DNA sequence: TGTGCCATCTATCCCGGTGCCGGCGGGAGCACTGAAGCTTTCTTT. Its translation is CAIYPGAGGSTEAFF.

The CDR3 here is CAWSLGAGGPDTQYF. CDR3 nucleotides: TGTGCCTGGAGCTTGGGGGCGGGGGGGCCAGATACGCAGTATTTT. This chain connects TRBV30 to TRBJ2-3; TRBD2 matches 9 bases. J lost 4 bases, V lost 3 bases, and 8 bases had no gene match. CDR1 is GTSNPN, CDR2 SVGIG, per germline (reference sequence). The CDR3 is made up of 15 amino acids.

The chain carries TRBV30 and TRBJ1-2; D uncertain. CDR3 length: 14 residues. In germline, CDR1 is GTSNPN, CDR2 SVGIG (reference sequence). V was pared by 8 bases and J by 7 bases, with 23 bases between. CDR3 region: CALREGTAKAGYTF. In nucleotides, the CDR3 is TGTGCCCTTCGGGAGGGAACCGCAAAAGCTGGCTACACCTTC.

The V and J genes are TRBV2 and TRBJ1-2; D uncertain. CDR1 and CDR2 from the germline V gene are SNHLY and FYNNEI. The CDR3 has 14 residues. V was clipped by 0 bases and J by 5 bases, with 10 bases between them. CDR3 amino acids: CASSEAQTPYGYTF. DNA for the CDR3: TGTGCCAGCAGTGAAGCACAAACACCTTATGGCTACACCTTC.